The 21 T cell receptor beta chains below were found in one sample sequenced in a study of glioma-infiltrating T cells after dendritic cell vaccination. The assay was immunoSEQ multiplex PCR, and TCRdb's table has in-frame clones only and misses some. The sample contains 70,000 to 95,000 clones, roughly 84% of which appear only once. Time point described: after dendritic cell vaccination, including at tumor progression/relapse. Source: blood, taken after dendritic cell vaccination. Receptor source: a human donor with glioblastoma.

The rearrangement uses TRBV5-1 and TRBJ2-1; 11 bases map to TRBD2. V shed 4 bases and J 7 bases; nucleotides not matched to a gene: 7. Looked up from germline, CDR1 is SGHRS and CDR2 is YFSETQ. This CDR3 is built from 15 residues. CDR3 region: CASSVSGGAGNEQFF. The CDR3 region has the DNA TGCGCCAGCAGCGTTAGCGGGGGGGCAGGAAATGAGCAGTTCTTC. Supplemented by reference TRBV5-1 and TRBJ2-1, the full variable domain reads KAGVTQTPRYLIKTRGQQVTLSCSPISGHRSVSWYQQTPGQGLQFLFEYFSETQRNKGNFPGRFSGRQFSNSRSEMNVSTLELGDSALYLCASSVSGGAGNEQFFGPGTRLTVL.

This chain connects TRBV7-2 to TRBJ2-7, with D unresolved. The CDR3 spans 12 residues. The germline gives CDR1 SGHTA, CDR2 FQGNSA. Trimming removed 5 bases at V and 4 bases at J, with 9 bases between. CDR3 region: CASSRERYEQYF. The DNA of the CDR3 is TGTGCCAGCAGCCGAGAACGGTACGAGCAGTACTTC.

The J gene is TRBJ1-5, the V gene TRBV7-8; TRBD1 is a possible D gene (5 bases). Trimming left V 2 bases short and J 1 base short, with 12 bases between. The CDR3 spans 16 residues. The germline CDR1 and CDR2 sequences are SGHVS and FQNEAQ. The CDR3: CASSLSVGGSNQPQHF. The CDR3 region has the DNA TGTGCCAGCAGCTTATCGGTGGGGGGGAGCAATCAGCCCCAGCATTTT.

The chain links TRBV2 to TRBJ1-5; D is undetermined. Germline values: CDR1 SNHLY, CDR2 FYNNEI. The germline V and J ends were trimmed by 6 bases and 2 bases, with 14 bases remaining between them. The CDR3 contains 15 residues. CDR3 protein: CASSWSAGGNQPQHF. CDR3 nucleotide sequence: TGTGCCAGCAGCTGGTCTGCTGGAGGCAATCAGCCCCAGCATTTT. Supplemented by reference TRBV2 and TRBJ1-5, the full variable domain reads EPEVTQTPSHQVTQMGQEVILRCVPISNHLYFYWYRQILGQKVEFLVSFYNNEISEKSEIFDDQFSVERPDGSNFTLKIRSTKLEDSAMYFCASSWSAGGNQPQHFGDGTRLSIL.

The chain combines TRBV19 with TRBJ1-5; possible D gene TRBD1, 6 bases. Looked up from germline, CDR1 is LNHDA and CDR2 is SQIVND (reference sequence). This CDR3 has 13 amino acids. The germline V and J ends were trimmed by 6 bases and 6 bases, with 12 bases remaining between them. The CDR3 sequence: CASRWTAGQPQHF. The CDR3, as DNA: TGTGCCAGTAGGTGGACAGCTGGTCAGCCCCAGCATTTT.

The rearrangement links TRBV5-1 to TRBJ2-1, with TRBD2 identical over 7 bases. The CDR3 spans 14 residues. Germline V lookup: CDR1 SGHRS, CDR2 YFSETQ. V gave up 0 bases and J gave up 8 bases; unmatched junction bases: 5. CDR3 region: CASSLDGGGYEQFF. CDR3 coding DNA: TGCGCCAGCAGCTTGGACGGGGGAGGGTATGAGCAGTTCTTC.

V gene TRBV10-3 combines with J gene TRBJ1-6, with 8 bases identical to TRBD1. V shed 6 bases and J 9 bases; nucleotides not matched to a gene: 7. Germline assignment: CDR1 ENHRY and CDR2 SYGVKD. CDR3 length equals 14 residues. CDR3 nucleotide sequence: TGTGCCATCAGACCGGGACAGGAAAGTTCACCCCTCCACTTT. Amino acids: CAIRPGQESSPLHF.

The V call is TRBV29-1, the J call TRBJ1-5, with TRBD1 matching over 8 bases. CDR1 is SQVTM and CDR2 is ANQGSEA in the germline V gene. The V and J ends lost 5 bases and 2 bases, in that order; junction bases with no gene match: 5. The CDR3 totals 14 residues. CDR3 protein: CSVRSGGGNQPQHF. The CDR3, as DNA: TGCAGCGTTAGGTCAGGGGGCGGCAATCAGCCCCAGCATTTT.

This clone occurred a few times. The CDR3: CASRRDGVGNTIYF. The CDR3 region has the DNA TGTGCCAGCCGAAGAGACGGGGTTGGAAACACCATATATTTT. J is TRBJ1-3 and V is TRBV18, with D hard to call. Between the trimmed V and J ends, which lost 8 bases and 3 bases, there was a span of 14 bases. The CDR3 totals 14 residues. Per the germline V gene, CDR1 is KGHSH and CDR2 is LQKENI.

V and J are TRBV11-3 and TRBJ1-3; a weak D match, TRBD1 (6 bases). CDR1 and CDR2 (germline): SGHNT, YENEEA. V lost 6 bases and J lost 0, with 12 bases in between. The CDR3 length is 15 residues. The CDR3 is CASSPVGHSGNTIYF. The DNA for the CDR3 is TGTGCCAGCAGTCCAGTGGGACACTCTGGAAACACCATATATTTT.

This clone was recorded only once. This rearrangement joins TRBV4-3 to TRBJ2-7; no firm D call. The germline V and J ends were trimmed by 1 base and 0 bases, with 7 bases remaining between them. CDR3 length: 14 amino acids. Per the germline V gene, CDR1 is LGHNA and CDR2 is YSLEER. The DNA of the CDR3 is TGCGCCAGCAGCCAAGGGGCGAGCTCCTACGAGCAGTACTTC. It specifies CASSQGASSYEQYF.

In its sample, this clone was seen once. The chain couples TRBV7-3 to TRBJ2-5; D is ambiguous. Germline-derived CDR1 and CDR2 are SGHTA and FQGTGA. The CDR3 length is 13 residues. Trimming took 1 base from V and 4 from J, leaving 7 bases between them. Written as DNA, the CDR3 is TGTGCCAGCAGCTTAAGGGCAGCAGAGACCCAGTACTTC. Its protein is CASSLRAAETQYF.

A few counts support this clone. The chain employs TRBV6-5 and TRBJ1-2; TRBD1 is a possible D gene (6 bases). CDR1 is MNHEY and CDR2 is SVGAGI in the germline V gene. V lost 2 bases and J lost 4, with 17 bases in between. CDR3 length equals 16 residues. The CDR3 protein is CASSYTRTGGGYGYTF. As DNA, the CDR3 is TGTGCCAGCAGTTACACCCGCACGGGGGGCGGCTATGGCTACACCTTC.

This chain uses TRBV7-9 with TRBJ1-1; no definite D call. Germline CDR1 and CDR2: SEHNR and FQNEAQ (reference sequence). V dropped 6 bases and J dropped 4 bases, with 15 bases sitting between them. CDR3 length equals 14 residues. The CDR3 bases are TGTGCCAGCAGTCCGCTTGTAGGAGTCACTGAAGCTTTCTTT. It translates to CASSPLVGVTEAFF.

This rearrangement joins TRBV6-5 to TRBJ1-5; TRBD1 matches at 11 bases. V was clipped by 6 bases and J by 5 bases; unmatched bases: 3. Looked up from germline, CDR1 is MNHEY and CDR2 is SVGAGI. This CDR3 region has 14 residues. CDR3 nucleotide sequence: TGTGCCAGCAGCGTGGGACAGGGGGATCAGCCCCAGCATTTT. Translated: CASSVGQGDQPQHF.

At least ten counts were recorded for this clone. This rearrangement joins TRBV6-4 to TRBJ1-5; no firm D call. The CDR3 has 15 amino acids. Germline V gene data show CDR1 as MRHNA and CDR2 as SNTAGT. Trimming removed 0 bases at V and 0 bases at J, with 6 bases between. CDR3 loop: CASSDSEGSNQPQHF. CDR3 nucleotide sequence: TGTGCCAGCAGTGACTCGGAGGGTAGCAATCAGCCCCAGCATTTT.

The chain combines TRBV19 with TRBJ2-3, with D tentatively TRBD1 (5 bases). Germline V gives CDR1 LNHDA, CDR2 SQIVND (reference sequence). CDR3 length: 13 amino acids. The germline V and J ends were trimmed by 3 bases and 5 bases, with 9 bases remaining between them. The CDR3 region has the DNA TGTGCCAGTAGTATGACAGTCCAAGATACGCAGTATTTT. Its protein product is CASSMTVQDTQYF.

V is TRBV5-1 and J is TRBJ2-1; 13 positions agree with TRBD2. V lost 0 bases and J lost 9; bases outside the gene matches: 6. CDR1 and CDR2 (germline): SGHRS, YFSETQ. The CDR3 spans 16 residues. In DNA, the CDR3 is TGCGCCAGCAGCTTGGTTGGGACTAGCGGGACCGGTGAGCAGTTCTTC. Its translation is CASSLVGTSGTGEQFF.

In regard to this clone: One junction end disagrees with the germline gene, perhaps due to a read error. The chain has TRBV27 and TRBJ2-1; TRBD2 agrees at 15 bases. The CDR3 extends over 19 amino acids. CDR1 and CDR2 (germline): MNHEY, SMNVEV (reference sequence). The CDR3 DNA reads as TGTGCCAGCCGTACATTCCCGGGACTAGCGGGAGGCTCCAACAATGAGCAGTTCTTC. It codes for CASRTFPGLAGGSNNEQFF.

This clone came up once. The chain has TRBV6-1 and TRBJ1-1; TRBD1 aligns across 9 bases. The V and J ends lost 8 bases and 8 bases, in that order; junction bases with no gene match: 9. This CDR3 has 13 amino acids. CDR1 and CDR2 (germline): MNHNS, SASEGT. DNA of the CDR3: TGTGCCAGCGGGTACACAGGGGGCGGAGAAGCTTTCTTT. Translated: CASGYTGGGEAFF.

The chain has TRBV6-1 and TRBJ2-7; 8 nucleotides match TRBD1. The CDR3 totals 15 residues. The J segment lost 1 base and the V segment lost 7 bases, leaving 9 bases of the junction unmatched. Germline V CDR1 and CDR2: MNHNS, SASEGT. The CDR3 sequence: CASKDRATISYEQYF. In DNA, the CDR3 is TGTGCCAGCAAGGACAGGGCGACGATTTCCTACGAGCAGTACTTC.